This entry concerns a single TCR beta chain. V was shortened by 3 bases and J by 6 bases, with 15 bases between the two germline ends. Germline CDR1 reads WSHSY; CDR2 reads SAAADI. The CDR3 totals 15 residues. Clinical histories supplied by participants themselves formed the basis of cohort assignment. The sample originates from a study of blood T cell repertoires in COVID-19. Study as a whole: Acute and convalescent COVID-19 specimens originated in the United States, Italy and Spain. T cells, B-cell-depleted T cells, or PBMCs provided the cDNA or gDNA that served as material.

Some clones are missing from TCRdb's copy, which holds only in-frame ones; the method was immunoSEQ multiplex PCR. The table records roughly 160,000 clones, less than 90% of them present only once. The rearrangement links TRBV10-2 to TRBJ2-1, with a weak D call TRBD2 (5 bases). This receptor was taken from a woman in her 50s who had recovered from COVID-19. The sequencing input was PBMCs or T cells enriched from blood (not recorded which). For the CDR3, the DNA is TGCGCCAGCAGTGAACGCGCCCCCGGAGGCAATGAGCAGTTCTTC. Translated: CASSERAPGGNEQFF.